This T cell receptor (beta chain) was retrieved from a study of cytomegalovirus exposure and HLA in healthy donors. General study points: Analyzed later, most CMV-associated TCR beta chains appeared HLA-restricted. In a later analysis, TCR beta V- and J-gene trimming was associated with a missense DCLRE1C variant. Among immune exposure information, only CMV serostatus was available. A highly shared variant cluster was judged a likely technical artifact.

On this clone itself: The antigen is undetermined.

The CDR3 is 15 amino acids. The ends lost 6 bases at V and 2 bases at J; junction bases unmatched: 5. Germline CDR1 MDHEN, CDR2 SYDVKM. Amplification used 60 Vbeta primers and 13 Jbeta primers. TCRdb's table, derived via immunoSEQ multiplex PCR, lists solely in-frame clones and lacks some. The top ten hold around 3% of the sample, which has around 200,000 clones, around 75% seen once. The sequence came from a male donor in good health and CMV-seronegative. Specimen: PBMCs. This chain connects TRBV28 to TRBJ1-2, with 11 nucleotides matching TRBD1. As DNA, the CDR3 is TGTGCCAGCAGCCCCGGGACAGGGGGGAACTATGGCTACACCTTC. It translates to CASSPGTGGNYGYTF.